One T cell receptor beta chain is described in this entry. Using its own MiXCR run on the RT-PCR reads, TCRdb lists one record per CDR3 protein. The data hold about 680,000 distinct CDR3 sequences, with about 14% observed a single time. The CDR3 runs to 13 residues. The ends were cut back, 2 bases at V and 7 bases at J, with 11 bases in the middle. The germline V gene encodes CDR1 MDHEN and CDR2 SYDVKM. The chain is built from TRBV28 and TRBJ2-5; no firm D call. The TCR comes from a female donor in good health, serving as a healthy control. Specimen: memory CD4+ T cells from blood. The CDR3 bases are TGTGCCAGCAGTTTAGCGCCCCCATGGACCCAGTACTTC. Translation gives CASSLAPPWTQYF.